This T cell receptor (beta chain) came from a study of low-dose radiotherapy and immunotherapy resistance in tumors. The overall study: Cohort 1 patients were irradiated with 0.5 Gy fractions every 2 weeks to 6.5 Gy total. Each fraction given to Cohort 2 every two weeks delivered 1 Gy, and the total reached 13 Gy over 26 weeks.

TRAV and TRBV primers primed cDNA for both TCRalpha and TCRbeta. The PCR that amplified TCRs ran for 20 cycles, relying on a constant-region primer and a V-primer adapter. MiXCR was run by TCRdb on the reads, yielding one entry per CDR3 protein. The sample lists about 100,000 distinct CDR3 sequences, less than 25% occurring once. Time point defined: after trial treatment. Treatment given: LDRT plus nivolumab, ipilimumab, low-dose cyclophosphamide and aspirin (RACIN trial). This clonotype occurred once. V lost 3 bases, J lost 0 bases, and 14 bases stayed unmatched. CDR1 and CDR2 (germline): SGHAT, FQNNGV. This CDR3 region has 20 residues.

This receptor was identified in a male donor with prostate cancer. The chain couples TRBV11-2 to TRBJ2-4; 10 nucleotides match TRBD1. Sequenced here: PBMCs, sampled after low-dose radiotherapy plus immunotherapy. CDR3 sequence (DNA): TGTGCCAGCAGCTTGCGGGGGGACAGGGGTTCTTCCGTAGCCAAAAACATTCAGTACTTC. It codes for CASSLRGDRGSSVAKNIQYF.